One sample yielded the 2 T cell receptor beta chains listed below, sequenced in a study of T cell repertoires in cytomegalovirus infection (dated by TCRdb to about 2019). No cognate antigen is known for these TCRs. This specimen's treatment or condition label, per the study, means: in vitro stimulation with specific CMV peptide epitopes to enrich CMV-specific T cells. Sequenced on an Illumina HiSeq 1500. The public reads were reanalyzed by TCRdb: fastp trimming at Q25, MiXCR alignment, in-frame beta chains only. Each CDR3 protein gets just one entry, which takes the most common genes and DNA from the rows behind it. The sample has some 800,000 distinct CDR3 sequences on record, almost 30% of them singletons. Around 13% of the sample rests with the top ten. Sequencing was performed on cultured CD8+ T cells from PBMCs, taken from culture after CMV antigen stimulation. All receptors derive from a human donor in good health (CMV status not recorded). Some clones in this sample may be carry-over from other donors' samples.

In its sample, this clonotype was seen a few times. The genes are TRBV12-5 and TRBJ1-1, with D hard to call. The CDR3 is 15 residues long. Trimming shortened V by 0 bases and J by 0 bases, and 8 bases separated the two germline ends. CDR1 is LGHNT and CDR2 is FRNRAP in the germline V gene. The CDR3 sequence is CASGLVLYLNTEAFF. The CDR3 nucleotides read TGTGCTAGTGGTTTGGTATTATATTTGAACACTGAAGCTTTCTTT. The whole variable domain, remainder taken from reference TRBV12-5 and TRBJ1-1, is DARVTQTPRHKVTEMGQEVTMRCQPILGHNTVFWYRQTMMQGLELLAYFRNRAPLDDSGMPKDRFSAEMPDATLATLKIQPSEPRDSAVYFCASGLVLYLNTEAFFGQGTRLTVV.

V gene TRBV7-6 combines with J gene TRBJ1-4; TRBD1 matches 9 bases. Germline CDR1 SGHVS, CDR2 FNYEAQ. Trimming at V came to 0 bases and at J to 9 bases, leaving 8 bases not matched to a gene. The CDR3 spans 16 residues. The CDR3 sequence: CASSLAYRTGVKKLFF. CDR3 bases: TGTGCCAGCAGCTTAGCTTATCGGACAGGGGTGAAAAAACTGTTTTTT.